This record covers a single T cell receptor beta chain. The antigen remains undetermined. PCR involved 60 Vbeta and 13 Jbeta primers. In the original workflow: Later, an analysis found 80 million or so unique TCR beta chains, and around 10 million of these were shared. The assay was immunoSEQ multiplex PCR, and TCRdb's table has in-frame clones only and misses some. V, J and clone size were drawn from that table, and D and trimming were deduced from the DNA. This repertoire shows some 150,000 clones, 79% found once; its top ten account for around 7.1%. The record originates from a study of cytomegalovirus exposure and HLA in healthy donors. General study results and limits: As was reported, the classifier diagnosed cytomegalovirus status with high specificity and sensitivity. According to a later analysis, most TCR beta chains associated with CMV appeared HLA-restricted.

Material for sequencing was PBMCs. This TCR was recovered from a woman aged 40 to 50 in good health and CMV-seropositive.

CDR3: CASSSPMGGVETQYF. The CDR3 nucleotides are TGTGCCAGCAGTTCCCCGATGGGGGGGGTAGAGACCCAGTACTTC. The chain employs TRBV6-6 and TRBJ2-5; 7 nucleotides align to TRBD2. This CDR3 is 15 amino acids long. The germline CDR1 and CDR2 sequences are MNHNY and SVGAGI (reference sequence). J was trimmed by 4 bases and V by 4 bases; bases with no gene match: 9.